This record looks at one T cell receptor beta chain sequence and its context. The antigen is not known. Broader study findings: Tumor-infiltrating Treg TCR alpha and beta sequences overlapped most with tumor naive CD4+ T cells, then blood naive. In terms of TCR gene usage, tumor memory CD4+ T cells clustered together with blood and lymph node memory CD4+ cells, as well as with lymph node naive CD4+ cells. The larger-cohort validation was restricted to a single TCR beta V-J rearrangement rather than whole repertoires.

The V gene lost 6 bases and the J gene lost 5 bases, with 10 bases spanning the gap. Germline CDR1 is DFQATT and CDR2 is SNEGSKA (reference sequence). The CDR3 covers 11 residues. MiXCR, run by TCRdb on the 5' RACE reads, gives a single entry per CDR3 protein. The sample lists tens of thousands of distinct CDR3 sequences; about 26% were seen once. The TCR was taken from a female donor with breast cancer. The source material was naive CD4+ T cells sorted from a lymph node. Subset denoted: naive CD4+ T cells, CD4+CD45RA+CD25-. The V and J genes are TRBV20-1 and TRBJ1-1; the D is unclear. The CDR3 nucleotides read TGCAGTGCCTCAAGGGAAACTGAAGCTTTCTTT. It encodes CSASRETEAFF.